This T cell receptor (beta chain) was profiled in a study of blood T cell repertoires in COVID-19 (dated by TCRdb to the early 2020s). At the level of the whole study: Collaborator samples came from the United States, Italy and Spain and covered acute and convalescent phases of COVID-19. The material from the prospective study consisted of cDNA or gDNA derived from T cells, B-cell-depleted T cells, or PBMCs. The dataset comprised deeply sampled blood TCRbeta repertoires from subjects exposed to, actively infected with, or recovered from COVID-19. The repertoires were made available in a free public database intended to serve as a resource for research on the immune response to SARS-CoV-2. The samples were drawn from the first 160 participants of the ongoing ImmuneRACE study and from 1,254 subjects provided by 6 global collaborators. A de-identified subject ID, COVID-19 status, age in years and sex were almost always included in the sample metadata. Where available, HLA class I and class II types were obtained from metadata supplied by the sample provider rather than from assay-based typing. Study-wide findings and limitations: Clinical and demographic metadata were provided uncurated, with the amount varying by source and participant.

TCRbeta CDR3 regions were amplified from genomic DNA by means of the immunoSEQ Assay, a bias-controlled multiplex PCR. The published analysis was carried out like this. Nucleated cell counts per sample were estimated from amplification of reference gene primers within the assay. Sequence reads were collapsed and filtered to measure the absolute abundance of every unique TCRbeta CDR3 rearrangement. For each sample, productive Simpson clonality was calculated as the square root of Simpson's diversity index over productive rearrangements. The table was pulled from immuneACCESS by TCRdb, which kept in-frame rearrangements only. Such tables lose some clones; where checked, under half of the loss comes from unresolved V genes, and the rest has no known cause. V and J calls and clone size are those listed in that table; D and trimming were worked out from the DNA. Present in this sample are roughly 250,000 clones, over 75% of which were seen just once. Jointly, the top ten make up 0.87% of the sample.

One collaborating source in Seattle enrolled patients during active infection and followed them longitudinally through the course of disease. Whole blood was collected in K2EDTA tubes by collaborating institutions according to the institutions' own protocols. Collaborator samples were shipped for TCRbeta analysis as frozen whole blood, isolated PBMCs, or DNA extracted from either sample type. As concerns this clone: Its antigen is not yet known. No much larger clonotype is one base removed from it; base qualities were not supplied.

Sequenced: peripheral blood. The sequence derives from a human donor with COVID-19, enrolled during active disease. The donor label of this sample is uncertain.

This receptor carries the CDR3 CASSQRHDQPQHF. The DNA sequence is given as TGTGCCAGCAGCCAACGACACGATCAGCCCCAGCATTTT. The receptor chain draws on TRBV3-1 (or the pseudogene TRBV3-2) and TRBJ1-5; there is no confident call for the D gene. V was cut back by 2 bases and J by 5 bases, leaving a gap of 7 bases between them. The CDR3 spans 13 residues, from the cysteine through the phenylalanine. Only the CDR3 DNA stays, 39 bases, in frame from base 1. According to the germline V gene (reference sequence), CDR1 reads LGHDT and CDR2 reads YNNKEL.